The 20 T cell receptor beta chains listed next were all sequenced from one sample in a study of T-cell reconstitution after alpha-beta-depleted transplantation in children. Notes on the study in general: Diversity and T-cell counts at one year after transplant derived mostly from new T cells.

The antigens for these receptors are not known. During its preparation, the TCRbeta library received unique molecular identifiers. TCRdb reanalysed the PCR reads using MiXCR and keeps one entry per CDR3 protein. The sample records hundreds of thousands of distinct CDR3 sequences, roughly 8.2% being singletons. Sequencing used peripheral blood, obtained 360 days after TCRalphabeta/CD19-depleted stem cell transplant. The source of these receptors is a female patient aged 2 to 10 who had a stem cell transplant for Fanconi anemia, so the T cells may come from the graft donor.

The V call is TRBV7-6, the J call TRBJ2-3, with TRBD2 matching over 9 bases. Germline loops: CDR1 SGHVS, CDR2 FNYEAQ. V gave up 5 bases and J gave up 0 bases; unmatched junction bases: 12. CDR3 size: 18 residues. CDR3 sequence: CASSQGPSGLASTDTQYF. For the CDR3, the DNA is TGTGCCAGCAGCCAAGGTCCGTCGGGACTAGCAAGCACAGATACGCAGTATTTT.

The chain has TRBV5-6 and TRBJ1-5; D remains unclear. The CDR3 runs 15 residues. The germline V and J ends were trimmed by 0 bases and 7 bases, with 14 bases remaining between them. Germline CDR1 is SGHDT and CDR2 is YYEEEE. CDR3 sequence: CASSLADSPGQPQHF. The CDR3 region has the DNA TGTGCCAGCAGCTTGGCCGACTCCCCGGGGCAGCCCCAGCATTTT.

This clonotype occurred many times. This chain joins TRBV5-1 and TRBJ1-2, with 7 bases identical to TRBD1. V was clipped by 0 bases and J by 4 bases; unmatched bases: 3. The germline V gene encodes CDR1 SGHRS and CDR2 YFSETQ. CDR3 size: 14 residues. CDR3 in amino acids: CASSLGDSGYGYTF. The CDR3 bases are TGCGCCAGCAGCTTGGGGGACAGTGGCTATGGCTACACCTTC.

DNA for the CDR3: TGTGCCAGCAGCCAAGGAAGCGGGGGGGCCAGCACAGATACGCAGTATTTT. This codes for CASSQGSGGASTDTQYF. The V gene is TRBV3-1, the J gene TRBJ2-3; 10 bases agree with TRBD2. This CDR3 is built from 17 residues. After removal of 1 base from V and 0 bases from J, the junction contained 4 bases not matched to a gene. Germline assignment: CDR1 LGHDT and CDR2 YNNKEL (reference sequence).

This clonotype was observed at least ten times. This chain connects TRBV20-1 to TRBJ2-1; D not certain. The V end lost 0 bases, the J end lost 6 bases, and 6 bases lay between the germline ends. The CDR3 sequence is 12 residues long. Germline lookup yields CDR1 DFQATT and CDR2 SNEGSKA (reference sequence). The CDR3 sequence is CSAREGSNEQFF. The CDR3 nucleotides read TGCAGTGCTAGAGAAGGCTCCAATGAGCAGTTCTTC.

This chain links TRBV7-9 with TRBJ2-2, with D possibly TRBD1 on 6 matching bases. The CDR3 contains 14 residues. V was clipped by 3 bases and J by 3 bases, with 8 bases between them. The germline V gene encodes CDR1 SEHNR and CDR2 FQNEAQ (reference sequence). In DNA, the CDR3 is TGTGCCAGCAGCTTTTACAGGGACACCGGGGAGCTGTTTTTT. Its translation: CASSFYRDTGELFF. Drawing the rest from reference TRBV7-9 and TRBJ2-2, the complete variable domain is DTGVSQNPRHKITKRGQNVTFRCDPISEHNRLYWYRQTLGQGPEFLTYFQNEAQLEKSRLLSDRFSAERPKGSFSTLEIQRTEQGDSAMYLCASSFYRDTGELFFGEGSRLTVL.

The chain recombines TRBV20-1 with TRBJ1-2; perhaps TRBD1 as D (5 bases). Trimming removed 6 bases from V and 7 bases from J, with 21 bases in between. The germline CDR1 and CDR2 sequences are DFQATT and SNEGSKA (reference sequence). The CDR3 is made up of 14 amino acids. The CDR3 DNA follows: TGCAGTGCCGAGAGGGACCATCAGAAGGGTGGCTACACCTTC. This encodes CSAERDHQKGGYTF.

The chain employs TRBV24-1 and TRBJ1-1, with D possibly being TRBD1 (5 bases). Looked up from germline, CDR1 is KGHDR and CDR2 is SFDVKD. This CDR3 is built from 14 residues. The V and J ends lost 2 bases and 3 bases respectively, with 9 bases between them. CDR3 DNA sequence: TGTGCCACCAGTGATTCACAGGTCCACACTGAAGCTTTCTTT. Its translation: CATSDSQVHTEAFF.

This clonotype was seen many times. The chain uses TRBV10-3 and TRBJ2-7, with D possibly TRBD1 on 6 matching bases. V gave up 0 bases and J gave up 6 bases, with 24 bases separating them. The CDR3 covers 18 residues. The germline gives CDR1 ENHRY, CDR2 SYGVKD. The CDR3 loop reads CAISESPFPQGKLSEQYF. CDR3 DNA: TGTGCCATCAGTGAGTCGCCCTTTCCACAGGGCAAGTTGAGCGAGCAGTACTTC.

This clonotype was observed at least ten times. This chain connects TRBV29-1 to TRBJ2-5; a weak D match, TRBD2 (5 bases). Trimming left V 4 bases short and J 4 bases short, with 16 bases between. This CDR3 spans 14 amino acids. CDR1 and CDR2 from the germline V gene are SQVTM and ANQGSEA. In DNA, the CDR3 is TGCAGCGTTGCCCGTTTGTCGGCGGGAGAGACCCAGTACTTC. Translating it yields CSVARLSAGETQYF.

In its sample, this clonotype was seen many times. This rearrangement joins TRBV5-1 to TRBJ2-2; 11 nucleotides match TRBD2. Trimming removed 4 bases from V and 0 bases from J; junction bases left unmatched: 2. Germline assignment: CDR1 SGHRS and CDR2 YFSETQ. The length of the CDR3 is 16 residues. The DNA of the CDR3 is TGCGCCAGCAGCGTACTAGCGGGAGCGAACACCGGGGAGCTGTTTTTT. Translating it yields CASSVLAGANTGELFF.

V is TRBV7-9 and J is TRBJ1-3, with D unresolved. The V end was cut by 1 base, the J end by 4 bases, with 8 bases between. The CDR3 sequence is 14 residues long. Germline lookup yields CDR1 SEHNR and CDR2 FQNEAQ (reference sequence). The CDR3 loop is CASSLGARGNTIYF. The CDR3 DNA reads TGTGCCAGCAGCTTAGGAGCGAGGGGAAACACCATATATTTT.

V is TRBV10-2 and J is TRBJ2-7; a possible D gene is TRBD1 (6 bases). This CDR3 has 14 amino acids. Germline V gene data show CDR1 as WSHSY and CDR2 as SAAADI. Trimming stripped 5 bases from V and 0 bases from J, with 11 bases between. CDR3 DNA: TGCGCCAGCAGTCCGACAGGCGTCTCCTACGAGCAGTACTTC. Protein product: CASSPTGVSYEQYF.

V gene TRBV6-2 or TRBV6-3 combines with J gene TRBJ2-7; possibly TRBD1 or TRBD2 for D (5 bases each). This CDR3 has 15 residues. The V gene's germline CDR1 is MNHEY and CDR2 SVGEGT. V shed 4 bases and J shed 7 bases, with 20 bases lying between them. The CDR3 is CASSLARPGPGEQYV. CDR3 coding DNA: TGTGCCAGCAGTTTGGCCAGACCGGGACCTGGGGAGCAGTACGTC.

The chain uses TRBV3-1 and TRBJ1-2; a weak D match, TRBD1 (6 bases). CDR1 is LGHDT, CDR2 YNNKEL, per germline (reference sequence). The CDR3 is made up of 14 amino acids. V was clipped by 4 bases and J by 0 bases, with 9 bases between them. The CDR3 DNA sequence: TGTGCCAGCAGCCGGGACACCTCTAACTATGGCTACACCTTC. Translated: CASSRDTSNYGYTF.

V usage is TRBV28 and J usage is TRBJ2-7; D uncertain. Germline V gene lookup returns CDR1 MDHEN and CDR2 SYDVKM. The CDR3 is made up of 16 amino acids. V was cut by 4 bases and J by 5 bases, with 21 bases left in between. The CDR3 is CASSSDELVVRHEQYF. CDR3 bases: TGTGCCAGCAGTTCGGACGAGCTAGTCGTTCGGCACGAGCAGTACTTC.

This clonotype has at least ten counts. The CDR3: CSVDPGQVFGYTF. CDR3 coding DNA: TGCAGCGTTGACCCCGGACAGGTTTTTGGCTACACCTTC. The chain uses TRBV29-1 and TRBJ1-2, with 7 bases fitting TRBD1. Trimming took 3 bases from V and 7 from J; bases not matched to a gene: 8. CDR3 length equals 13 residues. Per the germline V gene, CDR1 is SQVTM and CDR2 is ANQGSEA.

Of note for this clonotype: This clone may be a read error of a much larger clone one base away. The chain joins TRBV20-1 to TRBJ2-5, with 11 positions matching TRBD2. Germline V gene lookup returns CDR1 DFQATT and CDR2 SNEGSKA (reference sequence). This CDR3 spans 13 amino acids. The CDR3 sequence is CRATSGSQETQYF. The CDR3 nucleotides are TGCAGAGCTACTAGCGGGAGCCAAGAGACCCAGTACTTC.

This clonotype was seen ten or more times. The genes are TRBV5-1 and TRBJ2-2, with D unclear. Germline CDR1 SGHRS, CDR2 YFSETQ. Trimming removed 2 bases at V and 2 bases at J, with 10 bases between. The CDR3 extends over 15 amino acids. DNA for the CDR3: TGCGCCAGCAGCTTAAGGCAGGATAACACCGGGGAGCTGTTTTTT. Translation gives CASSLRQDNTGELFF.

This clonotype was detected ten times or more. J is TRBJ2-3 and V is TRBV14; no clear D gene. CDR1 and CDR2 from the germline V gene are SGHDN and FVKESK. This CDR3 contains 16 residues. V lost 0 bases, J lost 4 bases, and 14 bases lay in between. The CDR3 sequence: CASSQDSLGPADTQYF. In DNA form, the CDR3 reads TGTGCCAGCAGCCAAGATTCCCTAGGACCTGCAGATACGCAGTATTTT.